This T cell receptor (beta chain) originates from a study of identical twins. Study outcomes and limitations: Invariant MAIT and iNKT cells are populations that could partly confound zero-insertion analyses.

On this clonotype itself: Its antigen is still unknown.

Template switching added a universal primer site; cDNA carried unique molecular identifiers. TCRdb re-called the 5' RACE reads with MiXCR, one entry per CDR3 protein. The sample has around 1.7 million distinct CDR3 sequences; about 30% are singletons. This CDR3 has 15 residues. Germline lookup yields CDR1 KGHSH and CDR2 LQKENI. V was cut by 4 bases and J by 1 base, with 13 bases left in between. Sequencing was performed on cord blood. The V and J genes are TRBV18 and TRBJ2-5, with unresolved D. The receptor was derived from a newborn girl in good health. Written as DNA, the CDR3 is TGTGCCAGCTCACTGAAGCAGGCGTTCCAAGAGACCCAGTACTTC. Residues: CASSLKQAFQETQYF.